This TCR beta chain was recorded in a study of shared clonotypes between healthy human individuals. Naive CD8 cells were CD45RO-negative, positively selected for CCR7, excluding terminally differentiated effector memory CD45RA+ cells. Here immunoSEQ multiplex PCR was the method, and the copy in TCRdb shows in-frame clones only, minus some. The table lists approximately 2,200,000 clones, under 95% of them singletons. The germline CDR1 and CDR2 sequences are LNHNV and YYDKDF (reference sequence). This CDR3 is built from 11 residues. Trimming removed 5 bases at V and 10 bases at J, with 9 bases between. This clone was recorded only once.

Sequencing was carried out using naive CD8+ T cells from PBMCs. The sequence was collected from a man aged 18 to 30 in good health. Some clones in this sample may be carry-over from other donors' samples. The chain employs TRBV15 and TRBJ2-1; D unclear. Here the CDR3 DNA reads TGTGCCACCAGCTTGGCCAACGAGCAGTTCTTC. This encodes CATSLANEQFF.